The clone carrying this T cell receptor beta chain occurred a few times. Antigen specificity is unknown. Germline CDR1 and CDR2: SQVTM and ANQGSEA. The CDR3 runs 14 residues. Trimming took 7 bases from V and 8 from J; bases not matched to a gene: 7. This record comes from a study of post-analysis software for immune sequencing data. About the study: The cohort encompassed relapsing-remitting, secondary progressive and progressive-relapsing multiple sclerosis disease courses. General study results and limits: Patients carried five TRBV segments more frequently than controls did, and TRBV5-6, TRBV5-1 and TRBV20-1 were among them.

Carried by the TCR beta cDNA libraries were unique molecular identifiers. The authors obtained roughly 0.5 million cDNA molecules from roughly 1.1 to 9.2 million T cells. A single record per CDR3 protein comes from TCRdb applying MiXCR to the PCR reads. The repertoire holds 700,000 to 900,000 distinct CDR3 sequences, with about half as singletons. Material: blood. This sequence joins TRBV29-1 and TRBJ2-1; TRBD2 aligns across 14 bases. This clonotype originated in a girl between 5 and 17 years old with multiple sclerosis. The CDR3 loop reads CSGGTSGSRDEQFF. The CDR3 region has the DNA TGCAGCGGCGGGACTAGCGGGAGTAGGGATGAGCAGTTCTTC.